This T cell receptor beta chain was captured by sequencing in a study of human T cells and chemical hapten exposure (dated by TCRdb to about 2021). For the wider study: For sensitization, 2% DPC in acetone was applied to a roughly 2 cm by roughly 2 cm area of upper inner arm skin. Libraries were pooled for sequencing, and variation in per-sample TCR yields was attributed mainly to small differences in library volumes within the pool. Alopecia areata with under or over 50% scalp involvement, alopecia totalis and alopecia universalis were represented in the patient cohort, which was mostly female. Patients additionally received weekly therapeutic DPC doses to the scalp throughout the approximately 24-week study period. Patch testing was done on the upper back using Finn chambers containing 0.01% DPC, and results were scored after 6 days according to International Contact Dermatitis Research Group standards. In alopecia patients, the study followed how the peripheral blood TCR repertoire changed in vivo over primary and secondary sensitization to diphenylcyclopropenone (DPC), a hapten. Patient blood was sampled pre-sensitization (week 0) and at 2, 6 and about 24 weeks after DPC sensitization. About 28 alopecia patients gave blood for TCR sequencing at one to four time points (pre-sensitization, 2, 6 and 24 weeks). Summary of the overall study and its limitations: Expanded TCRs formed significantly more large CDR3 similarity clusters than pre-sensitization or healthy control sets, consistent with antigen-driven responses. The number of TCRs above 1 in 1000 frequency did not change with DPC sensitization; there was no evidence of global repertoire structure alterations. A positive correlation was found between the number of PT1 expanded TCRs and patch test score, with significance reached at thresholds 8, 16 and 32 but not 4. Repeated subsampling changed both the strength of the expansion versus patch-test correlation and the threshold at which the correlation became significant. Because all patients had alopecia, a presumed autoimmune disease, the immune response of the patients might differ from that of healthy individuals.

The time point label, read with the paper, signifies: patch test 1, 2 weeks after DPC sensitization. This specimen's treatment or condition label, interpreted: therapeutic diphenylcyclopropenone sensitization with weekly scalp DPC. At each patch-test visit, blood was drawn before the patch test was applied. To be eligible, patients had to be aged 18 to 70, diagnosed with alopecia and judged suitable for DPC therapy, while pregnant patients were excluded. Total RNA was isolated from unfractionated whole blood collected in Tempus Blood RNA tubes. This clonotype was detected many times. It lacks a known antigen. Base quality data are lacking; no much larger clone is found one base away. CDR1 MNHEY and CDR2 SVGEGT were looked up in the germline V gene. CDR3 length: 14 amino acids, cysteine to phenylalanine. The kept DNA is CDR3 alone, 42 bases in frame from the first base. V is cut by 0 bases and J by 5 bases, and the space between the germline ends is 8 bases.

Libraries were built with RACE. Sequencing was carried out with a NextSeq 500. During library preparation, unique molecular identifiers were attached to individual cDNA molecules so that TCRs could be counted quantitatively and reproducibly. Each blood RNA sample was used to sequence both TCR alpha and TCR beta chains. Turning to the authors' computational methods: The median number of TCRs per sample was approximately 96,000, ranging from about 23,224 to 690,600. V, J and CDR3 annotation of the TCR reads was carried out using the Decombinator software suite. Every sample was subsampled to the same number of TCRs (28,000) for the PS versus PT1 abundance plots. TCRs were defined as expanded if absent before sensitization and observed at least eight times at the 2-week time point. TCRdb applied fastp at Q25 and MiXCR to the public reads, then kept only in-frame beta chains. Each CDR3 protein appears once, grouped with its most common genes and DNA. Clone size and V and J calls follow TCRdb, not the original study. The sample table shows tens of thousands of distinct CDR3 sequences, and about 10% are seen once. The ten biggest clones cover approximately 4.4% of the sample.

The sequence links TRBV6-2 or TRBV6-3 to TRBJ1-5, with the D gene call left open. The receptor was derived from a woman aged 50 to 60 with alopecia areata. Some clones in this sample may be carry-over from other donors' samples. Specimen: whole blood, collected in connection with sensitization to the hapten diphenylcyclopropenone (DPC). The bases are TGTGCCAGCAGTTACTCTGGGAGGGATCAGCCCCAGCATTTT. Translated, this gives CASSYSGRDQPQHF.